This T cell receptor beta chain was recorded in a study of shared clonotypes between healthy human individuals. This CDR3 has 16 residues. Losses at the gene ends were 3 bases for V and 0 bases for J; bases not matched to a gene: 5. Germline CDR1 LNHDA, CDR2 SQIVND (reference sequence). An even split of each subset's genomic DNA across several immunoSEQ plates was performed. The assay was immunoSEQ multiplex PCR, and TCRdb's table has in-frame clones only and misses some. The table has around 2.5 million clones, over 85% seen once; the top ten hold 0.36%. The rearrangement joins TRBV19 to TRBJ2-3, with 8 positions matching TRBD2. This TCR was sampled from a man aged 18 to 29 in good health. Some clones in this sample may be carry-over from other donors' samples. Material: naive CD4+ T cells from PBMCs. As for subset: CD45RA+ positively selected. The CDR3 nucleotides read TGTGCCAGTAGTATGACCCGGACTAGCAGCACAGATACGCAGTATTTT. Its translation is CASSMTRTSSTDTQYF.